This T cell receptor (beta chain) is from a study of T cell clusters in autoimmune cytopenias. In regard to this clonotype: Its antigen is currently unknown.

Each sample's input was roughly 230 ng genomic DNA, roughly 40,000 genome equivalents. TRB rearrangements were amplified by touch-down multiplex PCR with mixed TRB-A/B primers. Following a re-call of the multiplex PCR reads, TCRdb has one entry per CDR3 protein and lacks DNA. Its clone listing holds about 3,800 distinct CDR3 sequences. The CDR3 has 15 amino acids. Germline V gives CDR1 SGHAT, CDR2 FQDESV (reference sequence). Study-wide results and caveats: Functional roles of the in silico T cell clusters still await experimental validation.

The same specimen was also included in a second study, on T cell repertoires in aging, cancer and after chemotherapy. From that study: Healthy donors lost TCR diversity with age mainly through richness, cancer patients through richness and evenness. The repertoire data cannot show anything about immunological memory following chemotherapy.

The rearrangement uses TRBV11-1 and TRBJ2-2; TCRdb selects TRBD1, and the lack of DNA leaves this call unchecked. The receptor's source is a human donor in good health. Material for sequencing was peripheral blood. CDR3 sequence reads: CASSQGTGQTGELFF.